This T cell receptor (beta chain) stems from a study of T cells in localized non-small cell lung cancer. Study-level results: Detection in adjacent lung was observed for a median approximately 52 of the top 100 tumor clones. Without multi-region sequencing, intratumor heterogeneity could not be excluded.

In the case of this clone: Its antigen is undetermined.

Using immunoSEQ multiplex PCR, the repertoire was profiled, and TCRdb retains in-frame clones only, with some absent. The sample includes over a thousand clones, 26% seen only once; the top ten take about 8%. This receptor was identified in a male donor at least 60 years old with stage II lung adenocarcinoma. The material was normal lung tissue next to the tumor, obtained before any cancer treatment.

This CDR3 is CASSPLPGSRGYTF. In DNA, the CDR3 is TGTGCCAGCTCACCTCTTCCAGGTTCGCGTGGCTACACCTTC. The rearrangement uses TRBV18 and TRBJ1-2; D not certain. CDR3 size: 14 residues. Trimming stripped 3 bases from V and 7 bases from J, with 15 bases between. Germline V gene lookup returns CDR1 KGHSH and CDR2 LQKENI.